The 27 T cell receptor beta chains below all came from one sample that was sequenced in a study of blood T cell repertoires in COVID-19. The repertoire was sequenced with immunoSEQ multiplex PCR; TCRdb's copy has only in-frame clones and lacks some. The sample has approximately 270,000 clones; about 91% are singletons. The sample was peripheral blood. These receptors all come from a woman aged 30 to 39 with COVID-19, enrolled during active disease.

The chain uses TRBV11-2 and TRBJ2-7; 7 bases fit TRBD1. This CDR3 region has 13 residues. V lost 5 bases and J lost 6; bases outside the gene matches: 7. Germline-derived CDR1 and CDR2 are SGHAT and FQNNGV. CDR3 protein: CASSVDRVLEQYV. CDR3 nucleotide sequence: TGTGCCAGCAGCGTCGACAGGGTTCTCGAGCAGTACGTC.

The chain carries TRBV6-2 or TRBV6-3 and TRBJ1-5; no firm D call. Trimming stripped 2 bases from V and 5 bases from J, with 7 bases between. From germline, CDR1 is MNHEY and CDR2 SVGEGT. CDR3 length: 13 amino acids. The CDR3 protein is CASSYTEDQPQHF. The CDR3 coding sequence is TGTGCCAGCAGTTACACCGAGGATCAGCCCCAGCATTTT.

V is TRBV6-5 and J is TRBJ1-1; TRBD1 is a possible D gene (5 bases). Trimming removed 1 base at V and 1 base at J, with 10 bases between. The CDR3 has 15 amino acids. Germline lookup yields CDR1 MNHEY and CDR2 SVGAGI. CDR3 in DNA: TGTGCCAGCAGTTACTTCCCCGGACAGAACACTGAAGCTTTCTTT. Translated: CASSYFPGQNTEAFF.

The sample holds one count of this clone. The chain couples TRBV4-3 to TRBJ2-1; 12 bases are shared with TRBD2. CDR1 is LGHNA, CDR2 YSLEER, per germline. The CDR3 sequence is 17 residues long. Unmatched junction bases numbered 3, after V lost 0 bases and J lost 3 bases. The CDR3 DNA is TGCGCCAGCAGCCAAGATATACTAGCGGGAGGCTACAATGAGCAGTTCTTC. Translated, it gives CASSQDILAGGYNEQFF.

V and J are TRBV9 and TRBJ2-5; 15 bases align to TRBD2. CDR3 size: 21 residues. Germline CDR1 SGDLS, CDR2 YYNGEE. With V trimmed by 0 bases and J by 2 bases, 14 bases remained unmatched. The CDR3 nucleotides are TGTGCCAGCAGCGTAGGTTTTCGGGGACTAGCGGGAGGAGGACCGCAAGAGACCCAGTACTTC. Encoded protein: CASSVGFRGLAGGGPQETQYF.

The rearrangement joins TRBV11-1 to TRBJ1-3; 7 bases align to TRBD1. The V gene end was trimmed by 5 bases and the J gene end by 4 bases; junction bases not matched to a gene: 8. Looked up from germline, CDR1 is SGHAT and CDR2 is FQDESV (reference sequence). This CDR3 is built from 15 residues. Here the CDR3 reads CASSPHRGYGNTIYF. Here the CDR3 DNA reads TGTGCCAGCAGCCCTCACAGGGGTTACGGAAACACCATATATTTT.

The V call is TRBV7-2, the J call TRBJ2-5; tentatively, D is TRBD1 (6 bases). Germline values: CDR1 SGHTA, CDR2 FQGNSA. Trimming cost V 5 bases and J 9 bases, with 16 bases left between them. The CDR3 runs 13 residues. This CDR3 reads CASSLELRGPQYF. In DNA, the CDR3 is TGTGCCAGCAGCCTAGAGCTCAGGGGCCCCCAGTACTTC.

This clone was detected only a few times. The chain links TRBV5-8 to TRBJ2-7; 8 positions match TRBD1. The length of the CDR3 is 15 residues. Germline V gene sequence: CDR1 SGHTS, CDR2 YDEGEE. J lost 3 bases, V lost 4 bases, and 9 bases had no gene match. The CDR3 nucleotides read TGTGCCAGCAGCCTTAACACAGGGGGGCTCTACGAGCAGTACTTC. Translating gives CASSLNTGGLYEQYF.

This chain uses TRBV7-2 with TRBJ2-1; 9 nucleotides match TRBD2. The germline gives CDR1 SGHTA, CDR2 FQGNSA. The CDR3 runs to 17 residues. The trim removed 5 bases at V and 8 bases at J, leaving 16 bases unmatched. The CDR3 is CASSPALAGGTGYEQFF. The CDR3 nucleotides read TGTGCCAGCAGCCCCGCCCTGGCGGGGGGGACTGGGTATGAGCAGTTCTTC.

J is TRBJ1-2 and V is TRBV5-1; 11 bases map to TRBD1. This CDR3 spans 17 amino acids. CDR1 and CDR2 from the germline V gene are SGHRS and YFSETQ. V lost 4 bases and J lost 3; bases outside the gene matches: 11. This chain's CDR3 is CASSRRTGGVEDYGYTF. As DNA, the CDR3 is TGCGCCAGCAGCAGACGGACAGGGGGCGTGGAGGACTATGGCTACACCTTC.

The V call is TRBV6-8, the J call TRBJ2-3, with D possibly TRBD2 on 7 matching bases. CDR1 is MNHGY, CDR2 SAAAGT, per germline. The V end lost 10 bases, the J end lost 4 bases, and 18 bases lay between the germline ends. The CDR3 has 14 amino acids. CDR3 nucleotide sequence: TGTGCCACTCGGCGGGGGCGTAGGGCAGATACGCAGTATTTT. It encodes CATRRGRRADTQYF.

The rearrangement links TRBV15 to TRBJ1-4; D perhaps matches TRBD1 (5 bases). V dropped 0 bases and J dropped 0 bases, with 20 bases sitting between them. The CDR3 runs 20 residues. Germline V gives CDR1 LNHNV, CDR2 YYDKDF (reference sequence). The CDR3, as DNA: TGTGCCACCAGCAGAGATCCCATCATGGGCTACAGGACAACTAATGAAAAACTGTTTTTT. Translated, it gives CATSRDPIMGYRTTNEKLFF.

The chain carries TRBV7-2 and TRBJ1-1; the match to TRBD1 covers 8 bases. Trimming took 4 bases from V and 4 from J; bases not matched to a gene: 5. This CDR3 has 14 amino acids. Germline loops: CDR1 SGHTA, CDR2 FQGNSA. CDR3 DNA sequence: TGTGCCAGCAGCTCGGACAGGGTCGTCACTGAAGCTTTCTTT. It specifies CASSSDRVVTEAFF.

CDR3 sequence: CASSPFRAGGRVDYGYTF. CDR3 in DNA: TGTGCCAGCAGTCCTTTCCGGGCGGGGGGGCGCGTTGACTATGGCTACACCTTC. The V gene is TRBV11-2, the J gene TRBJ1-2; D might be TRBD1 (6 bases). V dropped 6 bases and J dropped 3 bases, with 26 bases sitting between them. CDR1 and CDR2 from the germline V gene are SGHAT and FQNNGV. The CDR3 consists of 18 residues.

A single count supports this clone. The V call is TRBV11-2, the J call TRBJ2-1; 7 nucleotides align to TRBD2. Trimming removed 3 bases from V and 3 bases from J; junction bases left unmatched: 8. The germline CDR1 and CDR2 sequences are SGHAT and FQNNGV. The CDR3 contains 16 residues. The CDR3 DNA reads TGTGCCAGCAGCTTGGTATGGGCTAGCGGCTACAATGAGCAGTTCTTC. This sequence encodes CASSLVWASGYNEQFF.

This rearrangement joins TRBV2 to TRBJ1-6; TRBD1 agrees at 7 bases. The junction had 8 bases not matched to a gene; V was cut back by 6 bases and J by 9 bases. The CDR3 sequence is 14 residues long. Germline CDR1 SNHLY, CDR2 FYNNEI. In nucleotides, the CDR3 is TGTGCCAGCAGATTGACAGGGATCGGTTCACCCCTCCACTTT. Its protein is CASRLTGIGSPLHF.

The chain combines TRBV6-2 or TRBV6-3 with TRBJ1-4, with 7 bases fitting TRBD1. This CDR3 contains 16 residues. Germline lookup yields CDR1 MNHEY and CDR2 SVGEGT. V trimming: 2 bases; J trimming: 0 bases; junction bases outside the gene matches: 3. CDR3 sequence: CASSYGGGATNEKLFF. The CDR3 DNA follows: TGTGCCAGCAGTTACGGAGGGGGCGCAACTAATGAAAAACTGTTTTTT.

The chain is built from TRBV7-2 and TRBJ2-3; 8 bases match TRBD2. The ends lost 3 bases at V and 4 bases at J; junction bases unmatched: 3. The CDR3 runs to 14 residues. Germline V gene lookup returns CDR1 SGHTA and CDR2 FQGNSA. The CDR3 sequence is CASSFIAGPDTQYF. The CDR3 DNA follows: TGTGCCAGCAGCTTTATAGCGGGGCCAGATACGCAGTATTTT.

The chain joins TRBV6-5 to TRBJ2-1; no reliable D call. The V end lost 2 bases, the J end lost 11 bases, and 13 bases lay between the germline ends. Germline assignment: CDR1 MNHEY and CDR2 SVGAGI. The CDR3 contains 13 residues. The CDR3 DNA is TGTGCCAGCAGTTACGGTCCCACCTGGCAGCAGTTCTTC. Residues: CASSYGPTWQQFF.

This chain's CDR3 is CASSLARGLAGGVYEQYF. The CDR3 DNA follows: TGCGCCAGCAGCTTGGCCAGGGGACTAGCGGGGGGCGTCTACGAGCAGTACTTC. This chain connects TRBV5-1 to TRBJ2-7, with 15 positions matching TRBD2. The CDR3 has 18 amino acids. From germline, CDR1 is SGHRS and CDR2 YFSETQ. Trimming took 0 bases from V and 3 from J; bases not matched to a gene: 7. Full variable domain (outside the CDR3, taken from reference TRBV5-1 and TRBJ2-7): KAGVTQTPRYLIKTRGQQVTLSCSPISGHRSVSWYQQTPGQGLQFLFEYFSETQRNKGNFPGRFSGRQFSNSRSEMNVSTLELGDSALYLCASSLARGLAGGVYEQYFGPGTRLTVT.

This clone has just one count. The chain employs TRBV6-2 or TRBV6-3 and TRBJ2-7; weak D call: TRBD2 (5 bases). This CDR3 contains 14 residues. CDR1 is MNHEY and CDR2 is SVGEGT in the germline V gene. V lost 5 bases, J lost 0 bases, and 11 bases lay in between. The CDR3 protein is CASSNAGLSYEQYF. CDR3 sequence (DNA): TGTGCCAGCAGTAATGCCGGACTCTCCTACGAGCAGTACTTC.

This chain joins TRBV4-3 and TRBJ2-2; possible D gene TRBD2, 6 bases. The V end was cut by 6 bases, the J end by 2 bases, with 13 bases between. This CDR3 spans 15 amino acids. The germline V gene encodes CDR1 LGHNA and CDR2 YSLEER. CDR3: CASREGGFNTGELFF. The DNA of the CDR3 is TGCGCCAGCAGGGAGGGCGGATTCAACACCGGGGAGCTGTTTTTT.

This clone has only one observation. This rearrangement joins TRBV28 to TRBJ2-5, with D possibly TRBD1 on 5 matching bases. This CDR3 has 13 amino acids. Germline lookup yields CDR1 MDHEN and CDR2 SYDVKM. V gave up 4 bases and J gave up 7 bases, with 13 bases separating them. CDR3 sequence (DNA): TGTGCCAGCAGTTGGTCACAGGCAGGGACCCAGTACTTC. Encoded protein: CASSWSQAGTQYF.

The rearrangement uses TRBV28 and TRBJ1-4; D is ambiguous. The CDR3 consists of 12 residues. V lost 5 bases, J lost 8 bases, and 9 bases lay in between. The germline CDR1 and CDR2 sequences are MDHEN and SYDVKM. CDR3 nucleotide sequence: TGTGCCAGCAGTCTAGACTACGAAAAACTGTTTTTT. Its translation is CASSLDYEKLFF.

V gene TRBV12-2 combines with J gene TRBJ2-3; the table's D call of TRBD2 was not tested on the DNA. TRBV12-2 is a documented pseudogene. The CDR3 runs 21 residues. CDR3 loop: CASRLAAGHSGGLSSTDTQYF. CDR3 coding DNA: TGTGCAAGTCGCTTAGCGGCAGGACATAGCGGGGGCCTCTCTAGCACAGATACGCAGTATTTT.

The genes are TRBV11-2 and TRBJ1-4; no firm D call. The V end was cut by 4 bases, the J end by 0 bases, with 12 bases between. Germline CDR1 is SGHAT and CDR2 is FQNNGV. The CDR3 has 16 residues. CDR3 region: CASSSREDATNEKLFF. The CDR3 DNA reads as TGTGCCAGCAGCTCGCGGGAGGACGCAACTAATGAAAAACTGTTTTTT.

This chain uses TRBV4-1 with TRBJ1-3; a possible D gene is TRBD1 (5 bases). Trimming pared 0 bases from V and 0 bases from J, leaving 9 bases between. This CDR3 is 16 amino acids long. Germline CDR1 and CDR2: MGHRA and YSYEKL. As DNA, the CDR3 is TGCGCCAGCAGCCAAGATGGGAGGGGCTCTGGAAACACCATATATTTT. This codes for CASSQDGRGSGNTIYF.